This T cell receptor (beta chain) is from a study of shared clonotypes between healthy human individuals. Data came from immunoSEQ multiplex PCR; TCRdb stores just in-frame clones and leaves some out. The profile shows nearly 2 million clones, 85% to 95% of them singletons. V dropped 3 bases and J dropped 5; count of bases not matched to a gene: 4. This CDR3 region has 13 residues. The germline V gene encodes CDR1 SGHNT and CDR2 YYREEE (reference sequence). Positive CCR7 selection of CD45RO-negative cells yielded the naive CD8 cells, and terminally differentiated effector memory CD45RA+ cells were excluded.

The chain carries TRBV5-4 and TRBJ2-7, with 8 nucleotides matching TRBD1. What was sequenced was naive CD8+ T cells sorted from blood. The source is a young man in good health. CDR3 amino acids: CASSSQGANEQYF. In DNA, the CDR3 is TGTGCCAGCAGCTCCCAGGGGGCGAACGAGCAGTACTTC.